The 13 T cell receptor beta chains listed next were all sequenced from one sample in a study of blood T cell repertoires in COVID-19. TCRdb's table, derived via immunoSEQ multiplex PCR, lists solely in-frame clones and lacks some. The profile shows under 200,000 clones, about 91% of them singletons. The specimen sequenced was peripheral blood. The receptor set was obtained from a woman aged 60-75 years who had recovered from COVID-19.

The chain recombines TRBV6-5 with TRBJ1-2; 9 bases align to TRBD1. The CDR3 loop spans 13 amino acids. V was pared by 3 bases and J by 6 bases, with 2 bases of the junction left unmatched. The germline gives CDR1 MNHEY, CDR2 SVGAGI. CDR3 coding DNA: TGTGCCAGCAGTTATAGACAGGGGGATGGCTACACCTTC. It specifies CASSYRQGDGYTF.

This sequence joins TRBV6-5 and TRBJ1-4, with D possibly being TRBD1 (6 bases). V was clipped by 9 bases and J by 7 bases, with 18 bases between them. Germline lookup yields CDR1 MNHEY and CDR2 SVGAGI. This CDR3 is built from 14 residues. The DNA for the CDR3 is TGTGCCAGTCAAGAACAGGGTTGGGGTGAAAAACTGTTTTTT. Protein: CASQEQGWGEKLFF.

The chain uses TRBV21-1 and TRBJ2-7; the table's D call, TRBD1, was not checked against the DNA. TRBV21-1 is designated a pseudogene. The CDR3 consists of 17 residues. This CDR3 reads CASSPVPGTGGGYEQYF. For the CDR3, the DNA is TGTGCCAGCAGCCCGGTCCCCGGGACAGGGGGCGGGTACGAGCAGTACTTC.

This clone was counted only a few times. The chain joins TRBV3-1 (or the pseudogene TRBV3-2) to TRBJ1-5; D not certain. Germline values: CDR1 LGHDT, CDR2 YNNKEL (reference sequence). CDR3 length equals 12 residues. V lost 3 bases and J lost 6, with 6 bases in between. CDR3 coding DNA: TGTGCCAGCAGCCATAGTGGTCAGCCCCAGCATTTT. Translating gives CASSHSGQPQHF.

The chain recombines TRBV11-2 with TRBJ2-2; no clear D. The V gene lost 0 bases and the J gene lost 9 bases, with 8 bases spanning the gap. The CDR3 extends over 13 amino acids. Per germline, CDR1 SGHAT and CDR2 FQNNGV. CDR3 sequence (DNA): TGTGCCAGCAGCTTAGACAGGTCCAGGGAGCTGTTTTTT. It encodes CASSLDRSRELFF.

This chain joins TRBV20-1 and TRBJ2-1, with D possibly matching TRBD1 (5 bases). V lost 4 bases and J lost 12, with 13 bases in between. CDR3 length: 11 residues. Germline V CDR1 and CDR2: DFQATT, SNEGSKA (reference sequence). CDR3 nucleotide sequence: TGCAGTGCTACAGGGTATCAGGGGCAGTTCTTC. It yields the protein CSATGYQGQFF.

This sequence joins TRBV2 and TRBJ1-2; TRBD1 might be the D (5 bases). V lost 7 bases, J lost 8 bases, and 23 bases lay in between. The length of the CDR3 is 15 residues. Per germline, CDR1 SNHLY and CDR2 FYNNEI. In DNA, the CDR3 is TGTGCCAGCAAAGAGGGAAGGGACTTCGCCGGGGGCTACACCTTC. Amino acid sequence: CASKEGRDFAGGYTF.

This chain uses TRBV5-1 with TRBJ2-7; 9 bases fit TRBD1. After removal of 5 bases from V and 6 bases from J, the junction contained 6 bases not matched to a gene. The germline V gene has CDR1 SGHRS and CDR2 YFSETQ. The CDR3 runs 13 residues. CDR3 nucleotides: TGCGCCAGCAGGTGGACAGGGGACCCCGAGCAGTACTTC. It specifies CASRWTGDPEQYF. Looking up the rest from reference TRBV5-1 and TRBJ2-7 gives the full variable domain: KAGVTQTPRYLIKTRGQQVTLSCSPISGHRSVSWYQQTPGQGLQFLFEYFSETQRNKGNFPGRFSGRQFSNSRSEMNVSTLELGDSALYLCASRWTGDPEQYFGPGTRLTVT.

This rearrangement joins TRBV5-1 to TRBJ2-6; D is undetermined. The CDR3 is made up of 18 amino acids. V lost 0 bases and J lost 4, with 17 bases in between. The germline CDR1 and CDR2 sequences are SGHRS and YFSETQ. The DNA for the CDR3 is TGCGCCAGCAGCTTGGTGGTCACCCGGGTGTCCGGGGCCAACGTCCTGACTTTC. It specifies CASSLVVTRVSGANVLTF.

This clone was picked up a small number of times. The chain recombines TRBV12-5 with TRBJ2-1; D might be TRBD2 (5 bases). CDR3 length equals 18 residues. Trimming took off 1 base at V and 2 bases at J, with 18 bases between the two ends. Germline V gives CDR1 LGHNT, CDR2 FRNRAP. The CDR3 region is CASGLGFAGNTPYNEQFF. In DNA, the CDR3 is TGTGCTAGTGGTTTGGGGTTCGCGGGTAATACTCCCTACAATGAGCAGTTCTTC.

V is TRBV23-1 and J is TRBJ1-5; D is uncertain. TRBV23-1 is flagged as an ORF with uncertain function. CDR3 length: 13 amino acids. V lost 6 bases and J 7 bases, leaving 13 bases between the germline ends. Here the CDR3 reads CASSLGGEQPQHF. The CDR3 nucleotides are TGCGCCAGCAGCCTGGGCGGGGAACAGCCCCAGCATTTT.

The chain employs TRBV6-5 and TRBJ1-2, with 9 bases matching TRBD1. Trimming took 6 bases from V and 8 from J; bases not matched to a gene: 7. In germline, CDR1 is MNHEY, CDR2 SVGAGI. The CDR3 consists of 13 residues. CDR3 loop: CASRGTGNGGYTF. The CDR3 nucleotides are TGTGCCAGCAGAGGGACAGGGAACGGAGGCTACACCTTC.

The gene calls are TRBV11-1 and TRBJ2-7; TRBD1 matches at 8 bases. The germline V gene encodes CDR1 SGHAT and CDR2 FQDESV (reference sequence). The CDR3 covers 13 residues. The ends lost 5 bases at V and 7 bases at J; junction bases unmatched: 7. CDR3 DNA sequence: TGTGCCAGCAGCGTGGACAGGGTGAGGGAGCAGTACTTC. It encodes CASSVDRVREQYF.